What follows are 30 T cell receptor beta chains derived from one specimen sequenced in a study of cytomegalovirus exposure and HLA in healthy donors (TCRdb year 2017). Libraries were prepared through the immunoSEQ multiplex PCR assay. A mixture of 60 forward primers for TCR Vbeta segments and 13 reverse primers for TCR Jbeta segments was used in the multiplex PCR. In TCRdb, the immuneACCESS table is reduced to in-frame sequences with V and J assigned. These tables do not hold every clone; where another copy was compared, an unresolved V gene accounts for under half, and the others remain unexplained. For this sample there are 180,000 or so clones; 82% appear just once. The ten largest clones take up about 1.6% of the sample. The sample comprised PBMCs. The receptor set was obtained from a man aged 35 to 55 in good health and CMV-seronegative.

V and J are TRBV7-2 and TRBJ1-2; perhaps TRBD1 as D (6 bases). The germline CDR1 and CDR2 sequences are SGHTA and FQGNSA. V lost 4 bases to trimming and J lost 5 bases, with 8 bases between them. This CDR3 contains 12 residues. CDR3 bases: TGTGCCAGCAGCTCGGACAGATATGGCTACACCTTC. This encodes CASSSDRYGYTF.

V usage is TRBV21-1 and J usage is TRBJ1-5; the table's D call, TRBD1, was not checked against the DNA. TRBV21-1 is a known pseudogene. The CDR3 has 16 residues. The CDR3 nucleotides read TGTGCCAGCAGCAAAAAGACAGGGGCTAGCAATCAGCCCCAGCATTTT. Protein sequence: CASSKKTGASNQPQHF.

The rearrangement uses TRBV5-1 and TRBJ2-2, with 12 bases lining up with TRBD2. The CDR3 consists of 17 residues. The germline gives CDR1 SGHRS, CDR2 YFSETQ. V dropped 3 bases and J dropped 7; count of bases not matched to a gene: 10. DNA for the CDR3: TGCGCCAGCAGCTCCGCCAGCTCTAGCGGGGGGGACGGGGAGCTGTTTTTT. Encoded protein: CASSSASSSGGDGELFF.

The genes are TRBV29-1 and TRBJ2-7; TRBD1 aligns across 7 bases. V lost 7 bases and J lost 6; bases outside the gene matches: 9. The CDR3 has 12 residues. Per germline, CDR1 SQVTM and CDR2 ANQGSEA. Here the CDR3 DNA reads TGCAGCGCTTACAGGGGAAGGAGCGAGCAGTACTTC. It yields the protein CSAYRGRSEQYF.

The V call is TRBV27, the J call TRBJ1-2; 9 bases line up with TRBD1. Trimming at V came to 6 bases and at J to 5 bases, leaving 16 bases not matched to a gene. Per the germline V gene, CDR1 is MNHEY and CDR2 is SMNVEV (reference sequence). This CDR3 is built from 17 residues. The CDR3 region has the DNA TGTGCCAGCAGCCGTACCGGGACAGGGTTTCGGGATTATGGCTACACCTTC. Translation gives CASSRTGTGFRDYGYTF.

The rearrangement joins TRBV4-2 to TRBJ2-1, with 13 bases matching TRBD2. Trimming removed 2 bases from V and 9 bases from J; junction bases left unmatched: 7. The CDR3 is made up of 16 amino acids. The V gene's germline CDR1 is LGHNA and CDR2 YNFKEQ. The CDR3, as DNA: TGTGCCAGCAGCCAAACTAGCGGGAGGGGAAATGTTGAGCAGTTCTTC. Residues: CASSQTSGRGNVEQFF.

The CDR3 sequence is CASSSSGRPPETQYF. CDR3 DNA sequence: TGTGCCAGCAGTTCGAGCGGGAGACCCCCAGAGACCCAGTACTTC. V gene TRBV28 combines with J gene TRBJ2-5; 8 nucleotides align to TRBD2. The ends lost 4 bases at V and 4 bases at J; junction bases unmatched: 8. The CDR3 runs 15 residues. CDR1 is MDHEN and CDR2 is SYDVKM in the germline V gene.

The chain uses TRBV4-3 and TRBJ1-4; D possibly corresponds to TRBD1 (5 bases). The CDR3 has 17 residues. The germline gives CDR1 LGHNA, CDR2 YSLEER. Between the trimmed V and J ends, which lost 0 bases and 3 bases, there was a span of 14 bases. The CDR3 reads CASSQDLTGGANEKLFF. For the CDR3, the DNA is TGCGCCAGCAGCCAAGATCTAACGGGGGGGGCTAATGAAAAACTGTTTTTT.

This chain uses TRBV7-9 with TRBJ2-2, with TRBD2 matching over 15 bases. Germline CDR1 SEHNR, CDR2 FQNEAQ (reference sequence). V lost 4 bases and J lost 1; bases outside the gene matches: 4. CDR3 length equals 18 residues. CDR3 nucleotide sequence: TGTGCCAGCAGCTCACCGGGACTAGCGGGAGGGAACACCGGGGAGCTGTTTTTT. Translated: CASSSPGLAGGNTGELFF.

This chain uses TRBV5-1 with TRBJ2-7; 9 bases agree with TRBD2. The trim removed 4 bases at V and 5 bases at J, leaving 10 bases unmatched. This CDR3 region has 15 residues. The V gene's germline CDR1 is SGHRS and CDR2 YFSETQ. The CDR3 region is CASSHRTSEGNEQYF. CDR3 DNA: TGCGCCAGCAGCCATCGGACTAGCGAGGGGAACGAGCAGTACTTC.

The chain's CDR3 is CASSPRGGPRNEQFF. CDR3 DNA: TGTGCCAGCAGCCCTAGGGGAGGGCCTCGGAATGAGCAGTTCTTC. The genes are TRBV7-8 and TRBJ2-1, with TRBD2 identical over 7 bases. Germline V gene lookup returns CDR1 SGHVS and CDR2 FQNEAQ. The CDR3 contains 15 residues. Trimming cost V 5 bases and J 7 bases; bases outside gene matches: 11. The full variable domain, its missing parts supplied by reference TRBV7-8 and TRBJ2-1, is GAGVSQSPRYKVAKRGQDVALRCDPISGHVSLFWYQQALGQGPEFLTYFQNEAQLDKSGLPSDRFFAERPEGSVSTLKIQRTQQEDSAVYLCASSPRGGPRNEQFFGPGTRLTVL.

V is TRBV6-5 and J is TRBJ2-3; a possible D gene is TRBD2 (6 bases). Germline V gives CDR1 MNHEY, CDR2 SVGAGI. Trimming took 4 bases from V and 1 from J, leaving 15 bases between them. This CDR3 spans 16 amino acids. CDR3 region: CASSSPGTSRTDTQYF. The DNA for the CDR3 is TGTGCCAGCAGTTCCCCGGGGACTTCCCGCACAGATACGCAGTATTTT.

This clone was observed a handful of times. In DNA form, the CDR3 reads TGTGCCAGCAGCTTGGACGGCGGGAGAGAGCAGTTCTTC. It translates to CASSLDGGREQFF. V is TRBV5-4 and J is TRBJ2-1; 7 bases line up with TRBD2. The CDR3 spans 13 residues. J gave up 10 bases and V 0 bases, and 4 bases lay outside the gene matches. CDR1 and CDR2 from the germline V gene are SGHNT and YYREEE (reference sequence).

The J gene is TRBJ1-1, the V gene TRBV9, with D perhaps matching TRBD1 (5 bases). Germline assignment: CDR1 SGDLS and CDR2 YYNGEE. The CDR3 has 13 amino acids. Trimming removed 0 bases from V and 5 bases from J, with 8 bases in between. In DNA form, the CDR3 reads TGTGCCAGCAGCGTAGAGCAGGGTACTGAAGCTTTCTTT. Protein product: CASSVEQGTEAFF.

The gene calls are TRBV28 and TRBJ2-2, with 9 bases identical to TRBD1. J was trimmed by 6 bases and V by 7 bases; bases with no gene match: 9. CDR1 is MDHEN, CDR2 SYDVKM, per germline. The CDR3 consists of 15 residues. The CDR3 nucleotides are TGTGCCAGCACCTGGGGACAGGGTCCTTCCGGGGAGCTGTTTTTT. This sequence encodes CASTWGQGPSGELFF.

This clone was counted between two and nine times. The chain carries TRBV11-3 and TRBJ1-5; TRBD1 might be the D (5 bases). CDR1 is SGHNT, CDR2 YENEEA, per germline. Trimming removed 4 bases at V and 4 bases at J, with 8 bases between. The CDR3 covers 13 residues. Here the CDR3 reads CASSWGVNQPQHF. The CDR3 DNA sequence: TGTGCCAGCAGCTGGGGGGTTAATCAGCCCCAGCATTTT.

The DNA of the CDR3 is TGTGCCAGCAGCCAGAGGGGCGGGAGCTCCTACAATGAGCAGTTCTTC. This encodes CASSQRGGSSYNEQFF. This sequence joins TRBV7-2 and TRBJ2-1; 7 bases map to TRBD2. The CDR3 loop spans 16 amino acids. The V and J ends lost 5 bases and 0 bases, in that order; junction bases with no gene match: 7. Looked up from germline, CDR1 is SGHTA and CDR2 is FQGNSA. The full variable domain, in which reference TRBV7-2 and TRBJ2-1 provide the parts outside the CDR3, is GAGVSQSPSNKVTEKGKDVELRCDPISGHTALYWYRQSLGQGLEFLIYFQGNSAPDKSGLPSDRFSAERTGGSVSTLTIQRTQQEDSAVYLCASSQRGGSSYNEQFFGPGTRLTVL.

The J gene is TRBJ1-2, the V gene TRBV6-5; tentative D call: TRBD1 (6 bases). The V gene lost 5 bases and the J gene lost 5 bases, with 9 bases spanning the gap. Germline-derived CDR1 and CDR2 are MNHEY and SVGAGI. The CDR3 runs 12 residues. Here the CDR3 reads CASSQDSYGYTF. The CDR3 coding sequence is TGTGCCAGCAGTCAGGACAGTTATGGCTACACCTTC.

This clone appeared a few times. This sequence joins TRBV7-2 and TRBJ2-7; D ambiguous. Looked up from germline, CDR1 is SGHTA and CDR2 is FQGNSA. This CDR3 comprises 16 residues. V lost 1 base and J lost 1, with 14 bases in between. This chain's CDR3 is CASSLERRYPSYEQYF. DNA of the CDR3: TGTGCCAGCAGCTTAGAACGGCGGTACCCTTCCTACGAGCAGTACTTC.

This chain links TRBV29-1 with TRBJ1-2; 11 nucleotides match TRBD1. Per germline, CDR1 SQVTM and CDR2 ANQGSEA. The junction had 6 bases not matched to a gene; V was cut back by 7 bases and J by 2 bases. The CDR3 has 14 residues. Here the CDR3 reads CSARTGGFNYGYTF. Here the CDR3 DNA reads TGCAGCGCTCGGACAGGGGGCTTCAACTATGGCTACACCTTC. The full variable domain, its missing parts supplied by reference TRBV29-1 and TRBJ1-2, is SAVISQKPSRDICQRGTSLTIQCQVDSQVTMMFWYRQQPGQSLTLIATANQGSEATYESGFVIDKFPISRPNLTFSTLTVSNMSPEDSSIYLCSARTGGFNYGYTFGSGTRLTVV.

V and J are TRBV5-6 and TRBJ1-1; D is possibly TRBD1 (6 bases). Trimming pared 7 bases from V and 5 bases from J, leaving 15 bases between. The CDR3 runs 13 residues. The germline gives CDR1 SGHDT, CDR2 YYEEEE. Here the CDR3 reads CASAGTGFTEAFF. The CDR3 DNA reads TGTGCCAGCGCCGGAACAGGGTTTACTGAAGCTTTCTTT.

This clone has just one count. CDR3 sequence reads: CASSLDRGRNRYGYTF. For the CDR3, the DNA is TGTGCCAGCAGCTTAGACAGGGGGCGAAACCGTTATGGCTACACCTTC. V is TRBV5-8 and J is TRBJ1-2; 10 bases fit TRBD1. Unmatched junction bases numbered 9, after V lost 2 bases and J lost 5 bases. Germline assignment: CDR1 SGHTS and CDR2 YDEGEE. The CDR3 has 16 residues.

The rearrangement joins TRBV29-1 to TRBJ2-1; 10 nucleotides agree with TRBD2. Trimming at V came to 8 bases and at J to 6 bases, leaving 16 bases not matched to a gene. The CDR3 extends over 16 amino acids. The germline V gene has CDR1 SQVTM and CDR2 ANQGSEA. The CDR3 protein is CSLSLAGGLNGNEQFF. CDR3 nucleotide sequence: TGCAGCCTATCTTTAGCGGGAGGACTCAATGGCAATGAGCAGTTCTTC.

This sequence joins TRBV9 and TRBJ2-5; TRBD2 aligns across 9 bases. The CDR3 has 14 residues. With V trimmed by 4 bases and J by 5 bases, 6 bases remained unmatched. Germline values: CDR1 SGDLS, CDR2 YYNGEE. CDR3 coding DNA: TGTGCCAGCAGCATGGCGGGAGGGCCGGAGACCCAGTACTTC. This encodes CASSMAGGPETQYF.

The chain employs TRBV5-1 and TRBJ2-2, with TRBD2 matching over 7 bases. The germline gives CDR1 SGHRS, CDR2 YFSETQ. V lost 0 bases and J lost 1; bases outside the gene matches: 0. This CDR3 has 15 amino acids. CDR3 protein: CASSLVAGNTGELFF. The CDR3, as DNA: TGCGCCAGCAGCTTGGTAGCGGGGAACACCGGGGAGCTGTTTTTT.

The chain recombines TRBV18 with TRBJ1-2; no firm D call. In germline, CDR1 is KGHSH, CDR2 LQKENI. Trimming cost V 2 bases and J 2 bases, with 6 bases left between them. The CDR3 spans 13 residues. Here the CDR3 DNA reads TGTGCCAGCTCACCAACATCAAACTATGGCTACACCTTC. Translated: CASSPTSNYGYTF.

V is TRBV27 and J is TRBJ2-3; 10 positions agree with TRBD2. The CDR3 totals 17 residues. The trim removed 5 bases at V and 4 bases at J, leaving 12 bases unmatched. The germline V gene has CDR1 MNHEY and CDR2 SMNVEV (reference sequence). The CDR3 DNA reads TGTGCCAGCAGTCAGGGGTGGTCTAGCGGGGGTTCAGATACGCAGTATTTT. This encodes CASSQGWSSGGSDTQYF.

The chain combines TRBV6-1 with TRBJ2-7; D gene unclear. V lost 5 bases and J 2 bases, leaving 10 bases between the germline ends. This CDR3 is built from 13 residues. CDR1 is MNHNS, CDR2 SASEGT, per germline. The CDR3 protein is CASSHRVTYEQYF. CDR3 sequence (DNA): TGTGCCAGCAGTCACCGGGTCACCTACGAGCAGTACTTC.

V is TRBV5-1 and J is TRBJ2-5; TRBD2 aligns across 8 bases. CDR1 and CDR2 (germline): SGHRS, YFSETQ. Trimming at V came to 5 bases and at J to 3 bases, leaving 18 bases not matched to a gene. The CDR3 has 18 residues. The CDR3 loop reads CASSNSAAGAPREETQYF. Here the CDR3 DNA reads TGCGCCAGCAGTAATAGTGCAGCGGGAGCCCCCCGGGAAGAGACCCAGTACTTC.

This chain links TRBV5-4 with TRBJ1-1; D possibly corresponds to TRBD1 (5 bases). Trimming cost V 4 bases and J 0 bases, with 10 bases left between them. CDR1 SGHNT and CDR2 YYREEE come from the germline V gene (reference sequence). The CDR3 runs to 14 residues. CDR3 in DNA: TGTGCCAGCAGCCCGCCGGGGGTGAACACTGAAGCTTTCTTT. Encoded protein: CASSPPGVNTEAFF. The full variable domain, its missing parts supplied by reference TRBV5-4 and TRBJ1-1, is ETGVTQSPTHLIKTRGQQVTLRCSSQSGHNTVSWYQQALGQGPQFIFQYYREEENGRGNFPPRFSGLQFPNYSSELNVNALELDDSALYLCASSPPGVNTEAFFGQGTRLTVV.